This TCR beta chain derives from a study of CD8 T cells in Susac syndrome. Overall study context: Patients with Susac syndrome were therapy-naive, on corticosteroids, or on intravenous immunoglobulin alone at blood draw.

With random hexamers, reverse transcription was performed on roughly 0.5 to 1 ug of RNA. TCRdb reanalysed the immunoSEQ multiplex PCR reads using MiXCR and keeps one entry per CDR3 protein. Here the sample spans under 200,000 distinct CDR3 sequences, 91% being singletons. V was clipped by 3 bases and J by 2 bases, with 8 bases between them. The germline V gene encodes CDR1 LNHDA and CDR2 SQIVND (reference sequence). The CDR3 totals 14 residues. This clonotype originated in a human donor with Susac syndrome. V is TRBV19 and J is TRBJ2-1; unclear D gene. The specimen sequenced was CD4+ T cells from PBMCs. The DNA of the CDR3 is TGTGCCAGTAGTATCCGAATTACCTACAATGAGCAGTTCTTC. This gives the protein CASSIRITYNEQFF.